This TCR beta chain originates from a study of T cells in Graves' hyperthyroidism and ophthalmopathy. In the study overall: Before treatment of any kind, peripheral blood was taken at initial diagnosis.

This clonotype was picked up many times. As yet, its antigen is unknown. Looked up from germline, CDR1 is SGHTA and CDR2 is FQGNSA. V lost 3 bases to trimming and J lost 6 bases; unmatched junction nucleotides: 13. The CDR3 totals 17 residues. Amplified TCR beta CDR3 regions derived from RNA transcripts. HTBI primers were employed in a first-round RT-PCR of the TCR CDR3. TCRdb called the multiplex PCR reads again in MiXCR, with one record for every CDR3 protein. The sample has a few hundred thousand distinct CDR3 sequences, around 14% seen once; the top ten hold 5.8%. Study conclusions and caveats: It was a median about seven months before onset that the model predicted ophthalmopathy.

This sequence was found in a woman under 40 with Graves' hyperthyroidism that later progressed to Graves' ophthalmopathy. This chain uses TRBV7-2 with TRBJ2-7; 11 nucleotides agree with TRBD2. The sequencing sample was made of blood. For the CDR3, the DNA is TGTGCCAGCAGCTTGACACTAGCGGGAGTTCTTCCTCTCGAGCAGTACTTC. Translated: CASSLTLAGVLPLEQYF.